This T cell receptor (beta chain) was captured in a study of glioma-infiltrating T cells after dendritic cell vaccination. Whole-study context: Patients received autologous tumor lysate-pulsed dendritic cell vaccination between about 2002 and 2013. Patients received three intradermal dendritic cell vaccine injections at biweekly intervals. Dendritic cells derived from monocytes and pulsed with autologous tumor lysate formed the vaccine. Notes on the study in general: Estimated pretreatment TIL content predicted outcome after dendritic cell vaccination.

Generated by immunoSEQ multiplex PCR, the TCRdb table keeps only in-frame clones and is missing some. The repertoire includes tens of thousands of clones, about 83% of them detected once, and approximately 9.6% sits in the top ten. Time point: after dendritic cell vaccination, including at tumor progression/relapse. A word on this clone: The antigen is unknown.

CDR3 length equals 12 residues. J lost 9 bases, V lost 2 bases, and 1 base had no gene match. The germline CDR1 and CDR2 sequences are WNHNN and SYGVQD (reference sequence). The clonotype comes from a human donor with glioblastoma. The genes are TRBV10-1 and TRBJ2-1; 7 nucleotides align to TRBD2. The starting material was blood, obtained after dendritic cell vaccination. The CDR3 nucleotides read TGCGCCAGCAGTGAGGGCGGGGGTGAGCAGTTCTTC. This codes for CASSEGGGEQFF.